The TCR beta chain described here comes from a study of CXCR3-negative and CXCR3-positive naive CD8 T cells (dated by TCRdb to between 2018 and 2021). Study-level background: In total, 130 million to 150 million TRB reads were obtained, which works out to roughly 1.5 +/- 0.3 million reads per library. Diversity and physicochemical repertoire analyses covered under twelve donors pooled from two independent experiments. TRBV-TRBJ cluster analysis included naive subsets from 5 donors and memory cells from 3 donors. Overall study results and their limits: Because surface CD5, which is linked to self-reactivity in mice, was comparable between the naive subsets, TCR interaction strength was also inferred from the physicochemical properties of TRB CDR3s. Repertoire diversity was comparably high in both naive subsets but much lower in memory CD8+ T cells. Similar TRBV-TRBJ usage was shown by naive CXCR3-negative and CXCR3-positive cells from the same donor, whereas distinct patterns were shown by memory cells. Freshly isolated PBMCs were used for most assays because CXCR3 expression partially decreased after cryopreservation.

A remark on this clonotype: Its specific antigen is unknown.

Each CD8+ T cell subset was flow-sorted in triplicate, and a few hundred thousand cells per subset were placed directly into RLT lysis buffer. Using standard density gradient centrifugation, peripheral blood mononuclear cells were isolated from buffy coats. Total RNA was extracted from sorted cells with an RNeasy Mini Kit. TCRdb names NextSeq 550 as the instrument used. The Human TCR Profiling Kit (MiLaboratory) was used to prepare UMI-labeled 5' RACE TRB cDNA libraries. cDNA synthesis used the entire amount of extracted RNA, and PCR amplification then used the entire amount of cDNA produced. Libraries were prepared in parallel with an identical number of PCR cycles. Per the authors' processing: MIGEC and MiXCR extracted about 50,000 +/- 10,000 unique UMI-labeled TRB cDNA molecules per library, requiring at least two reads per UMI. An average of roughly 40,000 +/- 10,000 functional in-frame TRB CDR3 nucleotide clonotypes without stop codons was found per library. After downsampling to 5000 UMI-labeled TRB molecules per sample, diversity metrics, including normalized Shannon-Wiener and Chao1, were computed in VDJtools. VDJtools computed clonotype-size-weighted physicochemical properties of the central five CDR3 residues: interaction energy, strength, volume and Kidera factor 4. Following TCRdb reprocessing, every CDR3 protein sequence forms one entry, and DNA is not provided. TCRdb assigned the V and J calls; the authors' analysis was not used. This sample's table carries about 40,000 distinct CDR3 sequences. About 8.4% of the sample comes from the top ten.

The CDR3 covers 17 residues, taking in both the cysteine and the phenylalanine. No DNA is listed. From a lookup of the germline V gene, CDR1 and CDR2 are LGHNA and YNFKEQ. The chain was built from TRBV4-2 and TRBJ2-1; TCRdb indicates TRBD2, and absent DNA this call remains unverified. The source is a human donor in good health. Some clones in this sample may be carry-over from other donors' samples. Sequencing was done on a sample of memory CD8+ T cells from blood. The cell subset or site label corresponds to: conventional CD8+ memory T cells (TMEM), sorted as controls. This receptor has the CDR3 CASSQDEAGVAYNEQFF.